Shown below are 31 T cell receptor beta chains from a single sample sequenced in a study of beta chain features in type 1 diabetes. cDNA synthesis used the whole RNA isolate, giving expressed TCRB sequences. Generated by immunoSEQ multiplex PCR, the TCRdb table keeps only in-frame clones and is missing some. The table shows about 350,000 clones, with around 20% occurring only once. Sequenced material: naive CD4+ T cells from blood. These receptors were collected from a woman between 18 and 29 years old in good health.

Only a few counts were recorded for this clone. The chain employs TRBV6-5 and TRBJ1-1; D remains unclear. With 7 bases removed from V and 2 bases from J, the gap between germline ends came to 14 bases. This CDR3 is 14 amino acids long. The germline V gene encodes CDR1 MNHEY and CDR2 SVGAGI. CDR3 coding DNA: TGTGCCAGCAATAGACCGGGTTTAAACACTGAAGCTTTCTTT. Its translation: CASNRPGLNTEAFF.

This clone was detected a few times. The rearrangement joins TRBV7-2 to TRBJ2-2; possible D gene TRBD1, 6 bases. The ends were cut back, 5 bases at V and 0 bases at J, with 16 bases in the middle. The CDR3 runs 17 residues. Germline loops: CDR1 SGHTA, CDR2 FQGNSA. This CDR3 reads CASSPSPGTTNTGELFF. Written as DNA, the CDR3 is TGTGCCAGCAGCCCATCACCCGGGACAACGAACACCGGGGAGCTGTTTTTT.

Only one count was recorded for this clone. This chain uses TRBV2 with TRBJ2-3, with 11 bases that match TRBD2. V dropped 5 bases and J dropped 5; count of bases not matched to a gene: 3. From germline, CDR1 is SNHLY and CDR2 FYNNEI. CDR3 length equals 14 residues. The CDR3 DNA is TGTGCCAGCAGTCTACTAGCGGGAGTAGATACGCAGTATTTT. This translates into CASSLLAGVDTQYF.

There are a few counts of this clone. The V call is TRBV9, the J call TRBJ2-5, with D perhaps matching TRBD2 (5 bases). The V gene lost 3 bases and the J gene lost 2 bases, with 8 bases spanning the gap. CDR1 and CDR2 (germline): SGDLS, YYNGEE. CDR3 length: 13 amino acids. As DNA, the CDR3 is TGTGCCAGCAGCGAGGACTCACAAGAGACCCAGTACTTC. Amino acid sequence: CASSEDSQETQYF. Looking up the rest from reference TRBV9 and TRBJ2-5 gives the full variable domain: DSGVTQTPKHLITATGQRVTLRCSPRSGDLSVYWYQQSLDQGLQFLIQYYNGEERAKGNILERFSAQQFPDLHSELNLSSLELGDSALYFCASSEDSQETQYFGPGTRLLVL.

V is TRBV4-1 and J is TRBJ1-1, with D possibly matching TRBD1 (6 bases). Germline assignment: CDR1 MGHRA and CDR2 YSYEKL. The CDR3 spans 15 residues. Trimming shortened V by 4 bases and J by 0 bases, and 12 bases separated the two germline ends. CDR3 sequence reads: CASSPRQVMNTEAFF. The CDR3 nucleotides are TGCGCCAGCAGCCCACGACAGGTCATGAACACTGAAGCTTTCTTT.

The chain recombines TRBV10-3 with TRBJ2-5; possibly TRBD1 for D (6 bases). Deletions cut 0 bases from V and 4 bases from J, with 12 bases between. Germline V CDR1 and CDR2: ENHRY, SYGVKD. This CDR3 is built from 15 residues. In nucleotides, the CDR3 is TGTGCCATCAGTGAGTCGTTGGGGGCGGCAGAGACCCAGTACTTC. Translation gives CAISESLGAAETQYF.

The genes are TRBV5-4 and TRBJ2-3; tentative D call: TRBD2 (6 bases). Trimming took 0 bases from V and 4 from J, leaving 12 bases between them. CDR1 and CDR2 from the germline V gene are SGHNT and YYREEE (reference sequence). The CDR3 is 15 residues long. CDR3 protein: CASSLAGTHSDTQYF. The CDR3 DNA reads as TGTGCCAGCAGCTTGGCGGGGACTCATTCAGATACGCAGTATTTT.

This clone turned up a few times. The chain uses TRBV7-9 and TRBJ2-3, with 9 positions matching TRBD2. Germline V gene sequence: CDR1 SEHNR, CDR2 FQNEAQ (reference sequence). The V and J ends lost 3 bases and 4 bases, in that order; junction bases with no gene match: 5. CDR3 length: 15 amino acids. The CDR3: CASSLGLAIPDTQYF. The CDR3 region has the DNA TGTGCCAGCAGCTTGGGACTAGCAATCCCAGATACGCAGTATTTT.

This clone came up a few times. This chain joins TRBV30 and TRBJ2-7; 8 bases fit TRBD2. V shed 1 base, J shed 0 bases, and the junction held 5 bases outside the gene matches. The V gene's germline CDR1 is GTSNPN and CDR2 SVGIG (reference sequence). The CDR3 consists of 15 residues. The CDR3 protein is CAWSGVAGRSYEQYF. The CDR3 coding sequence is TGTGCCTGGAGTGGGGTAGCGGGACGCTCCTACGAGCAGTACTTC.

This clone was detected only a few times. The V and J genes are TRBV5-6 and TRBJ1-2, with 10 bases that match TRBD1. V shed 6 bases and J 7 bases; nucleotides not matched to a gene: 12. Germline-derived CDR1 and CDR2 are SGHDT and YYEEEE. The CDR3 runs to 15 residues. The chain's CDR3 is CASTRRDRGGSGYTF. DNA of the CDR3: TGTGCCAGCACCCGTCGGGACAGGGGAGGTAGTGGCTACACCTTC.

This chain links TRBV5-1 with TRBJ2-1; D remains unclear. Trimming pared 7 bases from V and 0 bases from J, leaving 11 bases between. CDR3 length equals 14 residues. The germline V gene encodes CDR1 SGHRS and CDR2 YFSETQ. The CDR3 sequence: CASGDFSSYNEQFF. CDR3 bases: TGCGCCAGCGGCGACTTCAGCTCCTACAATGAGCAGTTCTTC.

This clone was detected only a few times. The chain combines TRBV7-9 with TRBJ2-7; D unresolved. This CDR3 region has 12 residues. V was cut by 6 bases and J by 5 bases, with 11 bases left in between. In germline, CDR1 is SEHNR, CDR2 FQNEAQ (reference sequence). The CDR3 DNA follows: TGTGCCAGCAGAGGCGGCGCTGACGAGCAGTACTTC. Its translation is CASRGGADEQYF. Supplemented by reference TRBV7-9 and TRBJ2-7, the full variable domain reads DTGVSQNPRHKITKRGQNVTFRCDPISEHNRLYWYRQTLGQGPEFLTYFQNEAQLEKSRLLSDRFSAERPKGSFSTLEIQRTEQGDSAMYLCASRGGADEQYFGPGTRLTVT.

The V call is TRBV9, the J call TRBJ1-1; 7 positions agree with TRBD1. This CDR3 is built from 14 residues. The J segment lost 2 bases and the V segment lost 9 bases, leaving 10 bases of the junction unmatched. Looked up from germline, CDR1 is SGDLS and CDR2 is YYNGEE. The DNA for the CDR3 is TGTGCCACGTCCCCGGGACAGCTTAACACTGAAGCTTTCTTT. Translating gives CATSPGQLNTEAFF. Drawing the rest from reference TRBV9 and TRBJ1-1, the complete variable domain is DSGVTQTPKHLITATGQRVTLRCSPRSGDLSVYWYQQSLDQGLQFLIQYYNGEERAKGNILERFSAQQFPDLHSELNLSSLELGDSALYFCATSPGQLNTEAFFGQGTRLTVV.

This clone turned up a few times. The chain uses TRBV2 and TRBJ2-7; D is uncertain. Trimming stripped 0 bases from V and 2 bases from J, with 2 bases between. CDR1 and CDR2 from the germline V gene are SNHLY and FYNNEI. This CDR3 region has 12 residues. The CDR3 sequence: CASSEATYEQYF. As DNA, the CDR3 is TGTGCCAGCAGTGAAGCCACCTACGAGCAGTACTTC.

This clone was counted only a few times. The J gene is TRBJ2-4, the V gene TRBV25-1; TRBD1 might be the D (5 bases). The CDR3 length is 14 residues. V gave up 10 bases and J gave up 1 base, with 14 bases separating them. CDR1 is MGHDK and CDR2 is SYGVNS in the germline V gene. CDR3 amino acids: CATGQDGAKNIQYF. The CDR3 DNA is TGTGCCACCGGACAAGACGGGGCCAAAAACATTCAGTACTTC.

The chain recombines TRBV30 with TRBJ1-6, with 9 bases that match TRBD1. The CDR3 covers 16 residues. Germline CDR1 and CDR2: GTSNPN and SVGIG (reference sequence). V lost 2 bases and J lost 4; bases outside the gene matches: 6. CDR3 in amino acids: CAWSSTGGLYNSPLHF. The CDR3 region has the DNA TGTGCCTGGAGTTCAACAGGGGGCCTATATAATTCACCCCTCCACTTT.

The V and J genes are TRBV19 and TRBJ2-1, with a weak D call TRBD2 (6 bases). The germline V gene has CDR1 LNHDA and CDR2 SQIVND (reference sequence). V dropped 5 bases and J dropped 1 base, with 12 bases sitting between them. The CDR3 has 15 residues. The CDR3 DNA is TGTGCCAGTAGTTCCGGGACTCCTTCCTACAATGAGCAGTTCTTC. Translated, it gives CASSSGTPSYNEQFF.

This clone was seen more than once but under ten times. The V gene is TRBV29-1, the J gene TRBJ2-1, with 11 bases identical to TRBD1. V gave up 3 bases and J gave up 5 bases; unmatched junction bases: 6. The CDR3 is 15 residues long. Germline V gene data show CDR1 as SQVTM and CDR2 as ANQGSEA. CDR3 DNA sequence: TGCAGCGTTGAGTCCGGGACAGGGGGTGACAATGAGCAGTTCTTC. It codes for CSVESGTGGDNEQFF.

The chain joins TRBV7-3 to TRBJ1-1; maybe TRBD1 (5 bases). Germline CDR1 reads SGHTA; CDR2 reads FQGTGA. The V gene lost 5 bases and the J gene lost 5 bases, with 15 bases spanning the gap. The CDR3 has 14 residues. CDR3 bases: TGTGCCAGCAGCCCCGGGGGGGTGACTACTGAAGCTTTCTTT. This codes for CASSPGGVTTEAFF.

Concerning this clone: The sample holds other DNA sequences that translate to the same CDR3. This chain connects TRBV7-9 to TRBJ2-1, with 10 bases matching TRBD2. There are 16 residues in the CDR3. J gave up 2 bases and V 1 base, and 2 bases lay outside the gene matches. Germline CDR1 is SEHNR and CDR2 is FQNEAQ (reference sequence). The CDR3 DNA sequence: TGTGCCAGCAGCTTAGGTAGCGGGAGGCCCTACAATGAGCAGTTCTTC. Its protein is CASSLGSGRPYNEQFF.

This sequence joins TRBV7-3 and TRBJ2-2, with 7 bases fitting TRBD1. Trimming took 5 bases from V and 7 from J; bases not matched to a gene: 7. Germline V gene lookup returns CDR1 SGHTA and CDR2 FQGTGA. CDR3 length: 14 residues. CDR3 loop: CASSRQGIDGELFF. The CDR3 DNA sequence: TGTGCCAGCAGCCGACAGGGTATCGACGGGGAGCTGTTTTTT.

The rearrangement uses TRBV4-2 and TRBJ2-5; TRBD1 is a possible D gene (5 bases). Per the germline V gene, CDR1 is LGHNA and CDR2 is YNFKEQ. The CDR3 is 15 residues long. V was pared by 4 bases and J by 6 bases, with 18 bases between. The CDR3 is CASSLTAVLGQTQYF. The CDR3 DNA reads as TGTGCCAGCAGCCTCACGGCGGTCCTGGGGCAGACCCAGTACTTC.

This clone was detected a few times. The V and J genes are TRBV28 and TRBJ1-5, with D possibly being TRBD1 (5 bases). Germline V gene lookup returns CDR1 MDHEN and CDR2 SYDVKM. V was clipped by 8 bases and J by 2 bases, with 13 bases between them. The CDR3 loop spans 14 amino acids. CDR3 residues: CASCGGDGNQPQHF. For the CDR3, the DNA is TGTGCCAGCTGTGGGGGGGATGGCAATCAGCCCCAGCATTTT.

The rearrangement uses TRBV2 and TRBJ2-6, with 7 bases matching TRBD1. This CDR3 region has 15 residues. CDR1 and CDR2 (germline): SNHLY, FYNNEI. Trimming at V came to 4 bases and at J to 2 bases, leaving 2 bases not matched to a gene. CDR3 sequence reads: CASSGTGAGANVLTF. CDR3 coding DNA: TGTGCCAGCAGTGGCACAGGGGCTGGGGCCAACGTCCTGACTTTC.

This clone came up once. The CDR3 protein is CASSTPVYGYTF. In DNA form, the CDR3 reads TGTGCCAGCAGCACCCCGGTTTATGGCTACACCTTC. V is TRBV11-2 and J is TRBJ1-2, with D unresolved. The CDR3 has 12 residues. The V and J ends lost 5 bases and 5 bases respectively, with 9 bases between them. In germline, CDR1 is SGHAT, CDR2 FQNNGV.

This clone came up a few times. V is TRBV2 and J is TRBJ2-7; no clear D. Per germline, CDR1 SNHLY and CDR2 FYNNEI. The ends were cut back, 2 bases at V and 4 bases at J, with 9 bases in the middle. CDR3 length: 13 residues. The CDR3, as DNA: TGTGCCAGCAGTGAACCGCGATCGTACGAGCAGTACTTC. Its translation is CASSEPRSYEQYF.

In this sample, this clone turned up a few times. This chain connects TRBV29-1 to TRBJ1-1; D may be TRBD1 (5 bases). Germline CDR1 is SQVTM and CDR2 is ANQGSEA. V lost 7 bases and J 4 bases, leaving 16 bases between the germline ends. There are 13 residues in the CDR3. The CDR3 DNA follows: TGCAGCGCCAACGGAAATCAGGGCACTGAAGCTTTCTTT. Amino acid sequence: CSANGNQGTEAFF.

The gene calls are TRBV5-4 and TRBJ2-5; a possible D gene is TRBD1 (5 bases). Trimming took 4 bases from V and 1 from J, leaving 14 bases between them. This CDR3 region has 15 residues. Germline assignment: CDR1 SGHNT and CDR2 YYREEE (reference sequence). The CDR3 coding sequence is TGTGCCAGCAGCCTGGGTAGGGGCCTCCAAGAGACCCAGTACTTC. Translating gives CASSLGRGLQETQYF.

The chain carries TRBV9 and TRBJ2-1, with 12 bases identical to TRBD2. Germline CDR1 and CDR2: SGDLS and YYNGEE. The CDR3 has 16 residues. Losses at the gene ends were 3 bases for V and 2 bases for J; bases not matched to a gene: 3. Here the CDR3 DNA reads TGTGCCAGCAGCGAACGACTAGCGGGAGCCTACAATGAGCAGTTCTTC. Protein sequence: CASSERLAGAYNEQFF. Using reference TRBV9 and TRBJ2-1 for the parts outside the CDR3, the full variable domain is DSGVTQTPKHLITATGQRVTLRCSPRSGDLSVYWYQQSLDQGLQFLIQYYNGEERAKGNILERFSAQQFPDLHSELNLSSLELGDSALYFCASSERLAGAYNEQFFGPGTRLTVL.

CDR3 in DNA: TGTGCCAGCAGTGAGGGCAGCGGGGGGGCGGTATACAATGAGCAGTTCTTC. Translating gives CASSEGSGGAVYNEQFF. The chain uses TRBV2 and TRBJ2-1; 10 bases map to TRBD2. Germline CDR1 is SNHLY and CDR2 is FYNNEI. The CDR3 consists of 17 residues. J lost 4 bases, V lost 3 bases, and 9 bases had no gene match.

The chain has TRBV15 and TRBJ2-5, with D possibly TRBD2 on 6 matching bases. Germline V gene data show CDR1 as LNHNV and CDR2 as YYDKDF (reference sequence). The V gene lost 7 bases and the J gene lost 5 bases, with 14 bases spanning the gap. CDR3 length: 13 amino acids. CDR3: CATMIGREETQYF. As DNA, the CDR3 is TGTGCCACCATGATAGGTCGGGAGGAGACCCAGTACTTC.